This TCR beta chain is from a study of T-cell reconstitution after alpha-beta-depleted transplantation in children. The germline V gene has CDR1 SGHRS and CDR2 YFSETQ. The CDR3 is 16 amino acids. The V end lost 4 bases, the J end lost 0 bases, and 16 bases lay between the germline ends. Unique molecular identifiers were incorporated during preparation of the TCRbeta library. TCRdb re-analysed the PCR reads in MiXCR, keeping a single row per CDR3 protein. This table has about 400,000 distinct CDR3 sequences, about 14% appearing once. V usage is TRBV5-1 and J usage is TRBJ1-1, with D perhaps matching TRBD1 (5 bases). The source of this sequence is a human donor who donated a stem cell graft to a child with Fanconi anemia. This specimen was PBMCs, taken from the stem cell graft. The CDR3 loop reads CASSQNPDTLNTEAFF. CDR3 DNA sequence: TGCGCCAGCAGCCAAAACCCGGACACCCTGAACACTGAAGCTTTCTTT.